This T cell receptor beta chain was identified during a study of T-cell reconstitution after alpha-beta-depleted transplantation in children (dated by TCRdb to about 2016). Study-wide context: Using TCR repertoire profiling, the study quantitatively followed how T-cell immune reconstitution unfolded in children after TCRalphabeta/CD19-depleted allogeneic hematopoietic cell transplantation.

The method behind the library was PCR. Sequencing instrument: Illumina HiSeq 2500. To normalize quantification of the TCRbeta repertoire, the TCR libraries were built with molecular barcoding that relied on unique molecular identifiers. TCRdb handled the public reads itself, with Q25 trimming in fastp and clone calling in MiXCR, and kept productive beta chains. Identical CDR3 proteins give one entry, which carries the most common genes and DNA. Present in this sample are over 550,000 distinct CDR3 sequences, over 9.5% of which were seen just once. The top ten constitute less than 5% of the sample. This clonotype was observed at least ten times. No cognate antigen has been identified for it. Germline is not matched at one junction end, which may reflect a read error. For CDR1 and CDR2, the germline V gene lists MGHDK and SYGVNS. Spanning cysteine to phenylalanine, the CDR3 consists of 15 amino acids. Of all the DNA, just the CDR3 is kept, 45 bases in frame from base 1.

The receptor comes from a human donor who donated a stem cell graft to a child with acute myeloid leukemia. Here the chain combines TRBV25-1 and TRBJ1-5, with the D gene too uncertain to name. Sequencing was performed on PBMCs from the stem cell graft donor, taken from the stem cell graft. The base sequence is TGTGCCAGCAGTGGTACCGGTAAAAGCAATCACCCCCAGCATTTT. It is translated as CASSGTGKSNHPQHF.